A single sample gave rise to the 23 T cell receptor beta chains below, sequenced in a study of blood T cell repertoires in COVID-19. The table came from immunoSEQ multiplex PCR; TCRdb's copy has only in-frame clones and leaves some out. The sample shows 65,000 to 95,000 clones, about 88% of them seen only once. The specimen sequenced was peripheral blood. The receptors stem from a man between 65 and 79 years old with active or convalescent COVID-19.

This clone was seen just once. J is TRBJ1-1 and V is TRBV6-4; TRBD1 aligns across 8 bases. This CDR3 is built from 14 residues. CDR1 and CDR2 (germline): MRHNA, SNTAGT. Trimming cost V 6 bases and J 3 bases; bases outside gene matches: 6. This CDR3 is CASSQGASYTEAFF. The CDR3, as DNA: TGTGCCAGCAGCCAGGGGGCCAGCTACACTGAAGCTTTCTTT.

The chain is built from TRBV11-2 and TRBJ1-2, with D maybe TRBD1 (5 bases). Trimming took off 4 bases at V and 3 bases at J, with 12 bases between the two ends. Germline V CDR1 and CDR2: SGHAT, FQNNGV. CDR3 length equals 14 residues. The CDR3 region is CASSSLQVHYGYTF. Written as DNA, the CDR3 is TGTGCCAGCAGCTCCCTACAGGTGCACTATGGCTACACCTTC. The full variable domain, completed using reference TRBV11-2 and TRBJ1-2, is EAGVAQSPRYKIIEKRQSVAFWCNPISGHATLYWYQQILGQGPKLLIQFQNNGVVDDSQLPKDRFSAERLKGVDSTLKIQPAKLEDSAVYLCASSSLQVHYGYTFGSGTRLTVV.

This chain links TRBV29-1 with TRBJ1-5, with D possibly matching TRBD1 (5 bases). This CDR3 contains 13 residues. CDR1 and CDR2 from the germline V gene are SQVTM and ANQGSEA. V was clipped by 7 bases and J by 6 bases, with 16 bases between them. CDR3 residues: CSASAGWTQPQHF. The CDR3 DNA reads as TGCAGCGCATCAGCAGGGTGGACTCAGCCCCAGCATTTT.

The gene calls are TRBV10-1 and TRBJ1-2, with 7 positions matching TRBD1. This CDR3 has 10 amino acids. The germline V gene encodes CDR1 WNHNN and CDR2 SYGVQD (reference sequence). The chain's CDR3 is CPGGRNGYTF. The CDR3 nucleotides are TGCCCAGGGGGGAGGAATGGCTACACCTTC.

The chain couples TRBV11-2 to TRBJ1-1; D is ambiguous. V was trimmed by 3 bases and J by 2 bases, leaving 7 bases between them. The germline V gene has CDR1 SGHAT and CDR2 FQNNGV. The CDR3 spans 13 residues. CDR3 DNA: TGTGCCAGCAGCTTTTTCGTCAACACTGAAGCTTTCTTT. This codes for CASSFFVNTEAFF. Together with reference TRBV11-2 and TRBJ1-1, the CDR3 gives the full variable domain: EAGVAQSPRYKIIEKRQSVAFWCNPISGHATLYWYQQILGQGPKLLIQFQNNGVVDDSQLPKDRFSAERLKGVDSTLKIQPAKLEDSAVYLCASSFFVNTEAFFGQGTRLTVV.

V usage is TRBV5-4 and J usage is TRBJ1-1, with D possibly TRBD1 on 5 matching bases. The CDR3 contains 14 residues. The germline V and J ends were trimmed by 0 bases and 5 bases, with 11 bases remaining between them. CDR1 SGHNT and CDR2 YYREEE come from the germline V gene (reference sequence). The CDR3 DNA follows: TGTGCCAGCAGCTTGGTTAGGGAGGGGACTGAAGCTTTCTTT. Amino acids: CASSLVREGTEAFF.

The J gene is TRBJ2-5, the V gene TRBV19; 11 bases map to TRBD2. Germline V gene sequence: CDR1 LNHDA, CDR2 SQIVND (reference sequence). The V and J ends lost 9 bases and 3 bases, in that order; junction bases with no gene match: 18. The CDR3 has 18 amino acids. The CDR3 bases are TGTGCCAGCACTAGGGGTTCGACTAGCGGGGTCTTTGAAGAGACCCAGTACTTC. Translating gives CASTRGSTSGVFEETQYF.

The V call is TRBV24-1, the J call TRBJ1-1, with 7 bases that match TRBD1. Germline CDR1 reads KGHDR; CDR2 reads SFDVKD. CDR3 size: 13 residues. V was pared by 9 bases and J by 1 base, with 4 bases of the junction left unmatched. CDR3 loop: CATRDRTNTEAFF. The CDR3 DNA is TGTGCCACCCGGGACAGAACGAACACTGAAGCTTTCTTT.

The chain is built from TRBV9 and TRBJ1-2; 7 nucleotides match TRBD1. Germline V gene sequence: CDR1 SGDLS, CDR2 YYNGEE. The CDR3 totals 17 residues. Losses at the gene ends were 4 bases for V and 0 bases for J; bases not matched to a gene: 12. The CDR3 sequence: CASSSGDRIIANYGYTF. CDR3 sequence (DNA): TGTGCCAGCAGCTCGGGGGACAGAATAATAGCTAACTATGGCTACACCTTC.

The chain couples TRBV30 to TRBJ1-6; D remains ambiguous. CDR3 size: 14 residues. V was trimmed by 4 bases and J by 0 bases, leaving 7 bases between them. Looked up from germline, CDR1 is GTSNPN and CDR2 is SVGIG (reference sequence). The CDR3 region is CAWMSVSYNSPLHF. CDR3 DNA sequence: TGTGCCTGGATGTCAGTCTCCTATAATTCACCCCTCCACTTT.

The chain combines TRBV4-2 with TRBJ2-1, with D tentatively TRBD1 (7 bases). Germline CDR1 is LGHNA and CDR2 is YNFKEQ. The CDR3 runs 16 residues. Trimming removed 3 bases from V and 4 bases from J, with 16 bases in between. CDR3 sequence reads: CASSHPGGLSYNEQFF. In nucleotides, the CDR3 is TGTGCCAGCAGCCACCCAGGGGGACTTTCTTACAATGAGCAGTTCTTC.

The gene calls are TRBV5-1 and TRBJ2-3, with 8 nucleotides matching TRBD1. Germline V CDR1 and CDR2: SGHRS, YFSETQ. The CDR3 totals 15 residues. V lost 3 bases to trimming and J lost 0 bases; unmatched junction nucleotides: 3. DNA of the CDR3: TGCGCCAGCAGCTCCCGACAGGGGAGCACAGATACGCAGTATTTT. As protein: CASSSRQGSTDTQYF.

The chain employs TRBV2 and TRBJ1-4; the match to TRBD1 covers 9 bases. CDR1 is SNHLY and CDR2 is FYNNEI in the germline V gene. The CDR3 contains 15 residues. Germline trimming cut 5 bases from V and 4 bases from J; bases unmatched to any gene: 5. CDR3 coding DNA: TGTGCCAGCAGTCAAGACAGGGGGGGTAATGAAAAACTGTTTTTT. Translated, it gives CASSQDRGGNEKLFF.

The chain links TRBV5-1 to TRBJ2-5; a possible D gene is TRBD2 (5 bases). Trimming pared 1 base from V and 4 bases from J, leaving 11 bases between. The CDR3 spans 14 residues. CDR1 SGHRS and CDR2 YFSETQ come from the germline V gene. The CDR3, as DNA: TGCGCCAGCAGCTTGTCACCCGGAGGAGAGACCCAGTACTTC. Translating gives CASSLSPGGETQYF.

V is TRBV28 and J is TRBJ1-6; possibly TRBD1 for D (6 bases). Germline CDR1 MDHEN, CDR2 SYDVKM. V gave up 0 bases and J gave up 10 bases, with 13 bases separating them. CDR3 length: 15 residues. The CDR3 reads CASSLWGARDSPLHF. The DNA for the CDR3 is TGTGCCAGCAGTTTATGGGGGGCCCGGGACTCACCCCTCCACTTT.

The chain couples TRBV27 to TRBJ2-3; 7 nucleotides align to TRBD1. CDR3 length: 18 amino acids. V trimming: 0 bases; J trimming: 2 bases; junction bases outside the gene matches: 11. The V gene's germline CDR1 is MNHEY and CDR2 SMNVEV (reference sequence). The CDR3 region is CASSLSPTGTLDTDTQYF. The CDR3 region has the DNA TGTGCCAGCAGTTTATCACCGACAGGGACCCTTGACACAGATACGCAGTATTTT.

J is TRBJ1-5 and V is TRBV27; 9 positions agree with TRBD1. Germline V lookup: CDR1 MNHEY, CDR2 SMNVEV (reference sequence). CDR3 length equals 16 residues. V shed 3 bases, J shed 1 base, and the junction held 4 bases outside the gene matches. The CDR3 spells CASSFTGGRSNQPQHF. CDR3 sequence (DNA): TGTGCCAGCAGTTTTACAGGGGGCAGGAGCAATCAGCCCCAGCATTTT.

The rearrangement joins TRBV11-2 to TRBJ2-5; TRBD2 might be the D (5 bases). The CDR3 loop spans 16 amino acids. Germline CDR1 reads SGHAT; CDR2 reads FQNNGV. Trimming took off 6 bases at V and 4 bases at J, with 21 bases between the two ends. For the CDR3, the DNA is TGTGCCAGCAGACTAAGTGGTCCGAGGAGCGGAGAGACCCAGTACTTC. This codes for CASRLSGPRSGETQYF.

This clone was recorded a few times. V and J are TRBV19 and TRBJ1-5, with 7 bases that match TRBD1. This CDR3 is 16 amino acids long. The ends lost 4 bases at V and 2 bases at J; junction bases unmatched: 8. From germline, CDR1 is LNHDA and CDR2 SQIVND (reference sequence). CDR3 region: CASSTPGGWGNQPQHF. The CDR3 bases are TGTGCCAGTAGTACTCCAGGGGGTTGGGGCAATCAGCCCCAGCATTTT.

Only one count was recorded for this clone. V gene TRBV5-1 combines with J gene TRBJ2-1, with 7 bases that match TRBD1. Germline V gene data show CDR1 as SGHRS and CDR2 as YFSETQ. V was pared by 0 bases and J by 5 bases, with 8 bases of the junction left unmatched. This CDR3 contains 16 residues. CDR3 sequence: CASSLASTGPNNEQFF. The DNA for the CDR3 is TGCGCCAGCAGCTTGGCCTCGACAGGGCCCAACAATGAGCAGTTCTTC.

The V call is TRBV5-1, the J call TRBJ2-3; a possible D gene is TRBD1 (5 bases). The CDR3 is 16 amino acids. The germline V and J ends were trimmed by 0 bases and 0 bases, with 11 bases remaining between them. Germline-derived CDR1 and CDR2 are SGHRS and YFSETQ. CDR3 DNA sequence: TGCGCCAGCAGCTTGGGGGCCACAGGAAGCACAGATACGCAGTATTTT. Translating it yields CASSLGATGSTDTQYF.

This rearrangement joins TRBV7-9 to TRBJ2-3, with D maybe TRBD2 (6 bases). Germline V lookup: CDR1 SEHNR, CDR2 FQNEAQ (reference sequence). The V end lost 4 bases, the J end lost 2 bases, and 13 bases lay between the germline ends. The CDR3 runs 15 residues. The CDR3 sequence is CASSYAGSNTDTQYF. Here the CDR3 DNA reads TGTGCCAGCAGCTATGCGGGGAGTAACACAGATACGCAGTATTTT.

The rearrangement joins TRBV30 to TRBJ1-1, with TRBD1 matching over 8 bases. V was pared by 7 bases and J by 7 bases, with 11 bases of the junction left unmatched. Looked up from germline, CDR1 is GTSNPN and CDR2 is SVGIG (reference sequence). This CDR3 region has 13 residues. DNA of the CDR3: TGTGCCTTGAGGACAGGGAGATTGGGTGAAGCTTTCTTT. As protein: CALRTGRLGEAFF.